This T cell receptor (beta chain) was obtained from a study of CD8 T cells in Susac syndrome. TEMRA cells were FACS-enriched, unlike CD8+ and CD4+ T cells, which were negatively isolated. This clonotype showed up just once. V dropped 0 bases and J dropped 2; count of bases not matched to a gene: 7. CDR1 DFQATT and CDR2 SNEGSKA come from the germline V gene (reference sequence). CDR3 length: 15 amino acids. Random hexamers served to reverse transcribe about 0.45 to 1 ug RNA. One entry per CDR3 protein results from TCRdb running MiXCR on the immunoSEQ multiplex PCR reads. The sample holds fewer than 300,000 distinct CDR3 sequences, about 88% seen once.

The chain employs TRBV20-1 and TRBJ2-7, with 7 positions matching TRBD1. The TCR was taken from a human donor with multiple sclerosis. The sample consisted of CD8+ T cells from PBMCs. Here the CDR3 reads CSARDQPGGPYEQYF. CDR3 in DNA: TGCAGTGCTAGAGATCAACCAGGGGGTCCCTACGAGCAGTACTTC.